Included here is one T cell receptor beta chain sequence, with context. This sample is part of a study of T cell responses to AZD1222 COVID-19 vaccine. Libraries were prepared by immunoSEQ multiplex PCR; TCRdb keeps only in-frame clonotypes and omits some of them. Here the sample spans about 77,000 clones, under 95% being singletons. The receptor was derived from an adult who received the AZD1222 COVID-19 vaccine. The source was peripheral blood, collected 28 days after the second AZD1222 dose.

The CDR3 nucleotides are TGTGCCAGCAGCCAAGGATCACCCCTCCACTTT. Translated: CASSQGSPLHF. The chain carries TRBV3-1 (or the pseudogene TRBV3-2) and TRBJ1-6; D remains ambiguous. The CDR3 is made up of 11 amino acids. Germline V gene sequence: CDR1 LGHDT, CDR2 YNNKEL (reference sequence). Trimming left V 1 base short and J 10 bases short, with 2 bases between.